This entry lists 27 T cell receptor beta chains sequenced from one sample in a study of blood T cell repertoires in COVID-19. The protocol was immunoSEQ multiplex PCR, while the TCRdb copy is restricted to in-frame clones and leaves out a portion. The profile shows approximately 230,000 clones, 65% to 85% of them singletons. Sequencing input: peripheral blood. These receptors were obtained from a middle-aged woman with active or convalescent COVID-19.

This clone has just a few counts. The gene calls are TRBV9 and TRBJ2-1; TRBD1 might be the D (5 bases). Trimming took 3 bases from V and 5 from J, leaving 21 bases between them. The CDR3 runs 17 residues. Germline V gives CDR1 SGDLS, CDR2 YYNGEE. CDR3 amino acids: CASSAGSPQVGHNEQFF. CDR3 coding DNA: TGTGCCAGCAGCGCTGGGTCGCCCCAGGTGGGGCACAATGAGCAGTTCTTC.

V usage is TRBV13 and J usage is TRBJ2-3; D gene unclear. Looked up from germline, CDR1 is PRHDT and CDR2 is FYEKMQ (reference sequence). V lost 2 bases to trimming and J lost 2 bases, with 5 bases between them. This CDR3 comprises 13 residues. The CDR3 region has the DNA TGTGCCAGCAGCTTACCTACCACAGATACGCAGTATTTT. Translating gives CASSLPTTDTQYF. Full variable domain (missing parts from reference TRBV13 and TRBJ2-3): AAGVIQSPRHLIKEKRETATLKCYPIPRHDTVYWYQQGPGQDPQFLISFYEKMQSDKGSIPDRFSAQQFSDYHSELNMSSLELGDSALYFCASSLPTTDTQYFGPGTRLTVL.

V gene TRBV2 combines with J gene TRBJ2-3; 7 bases map to TRBD1. The CDR3 covers 16 residues. Germline V gene lookup returns CDR1 SNHLY and CDR2 FYNNEI. The V gene end was trimmed by 5 bases and the J gene end by 5 bases; junction bases not matched to a gene: 13. DNA of the CDR3: TGTGCCAGCAGTCAAGACAGGGACGTCAAAATAGATACGCAGTATTTT. This sequence encodes CASSQDRDVKIDTQYF.

A few counts support this clone. Other DNA sequences within the sample encode an identical CDR3. The gene calls are TRBV18 and TRBJ1-2, with 7 bases that match TRBD1. The CDR3 is 14 amino acids. The J segment lost 4 bases and the V segment lost 3 bases, leaving 5 bases of the junction unmatched. Looked up from germline, CDR1 is KGHSH and CDR2 is LQKENI. CDR3 protein: CASSPGQLFYGYTF. CDR3 DNA sequence: TGTGCCAGCTCACCGGGACAGCTCTTCTATGGCTACACCTTC.

V and J are TRBV9 and TRBJ1-1, with 7 nucleotides matching TRBD1. Germline V gives CDR1 SGDLS, CDR2 YYNGEE. The V gene end was trimmed by 4 bases and the J gene end by 6 bases; junction bases not matched to a gene: 12. This CDR3 has 15 residues. CDR3 coding DNA: TGTGCCAGCAGCCCGGCAGCAGGGGGAACCCCTGAAGCTTTCTTT. It yields the protein CASSPAAGGTPEAFF.

The J gene is TRBJ1-6, the V gene TRBV2; unclear D gene. CDR3 length: 14 residues. The ends were cut back, 8 bases at V and 9 bases at J, with 17 bases in the middle. Germline V gene data show CDR1 as SNHLY and CDR2 as FYNNEI. CDR3 residues: CASHKEATGSPLHF. CDR3 nucleotide sequence: TGTGCCAGCCATAAGGAGGCCACCGGTTCACCCCTCCACTTT.

The rearrangement uses TRBV7-2 and TRBJ1-2, with D hard to call. The germline V gene encodes CDR1 SGHTA and CDR2 FQGNSA. This CDR3 is 15 amino acids long. V was trimmed by 4 bases and J by 4 bases, leaving 16 bases between them. Written as DNA, the CDR3 is TGTGCCAGCAGCTCACCCTCGCGGTCGCTCTATGGCTACACCTTC. Translation gives CASSSPSRSLYGYTF.

The rearrangement uses TRBV5-1 and TRBJ1-4; possible D gene TRBD1, 6 bases. The CDR3 sequence is 15 residues long. V was trimmed by 0 bases and J by 7 bases, leaving 13 bases between them. CDR1 is SGHRS, CDR2 YFSETQ, per germline. Here the CDR3 DNA reads TGCGCCAGCAGCTTGGGGGACACCCCAAGTGAAAAACTGTTTTTT. Protein: CASSLGDTPSEKLFF.

The chain joins TRBV4-1 to TRBJ2-3; the match to TRBD1 covers 8 bases. V was clipped by 3 bases and J by 3 bases; unmatched bases: 5. This CDR3 has 15 amino acids. Germline CDR1 is MGHRA and CDR2 is YSYEKL. The CDR3 sequence is CASSHRTGTTDTQYF. The CDR3 DNA follows: TGCGCCAGCAGCCACCGGACAGGGACAACAGATACGCAGTATTTT.

The chain links TRBV27 to TRBJ1-2, with a possible D match to TRBD1 (5 bases). Trimming took 5 bases from V and 8 from J, leaving 21 bases between them. Germline V gene lookup returns CDR1 MNHEY and CDR2 SMNVEV (reference sequence). The CDR3 consists of 15 residues. The CDR3 region is CASSLQGASAPGYTF. CDR3 coding DNA: TGTGCCAGCAGTCTCCAAGGGGCATCCGCCCCCGGCTACACCTTC.

The chain is built from TRBV6-5 and TRBJ2-4; possible D gene TRBD1, 5 bases. V lost 6 bases, J lost 5 bases, and 17 bases lay in between. This CDR3 contains 15 residues. Germline-derived CDR1 and CDR2 are MNHEY and SVGAGI. This chain's CDR3 is CASSPPGRSENIQYF. The CDR3 nucleotides read TGTGCCAGCAGCCCCCCAGGGCGGTCGGAAAACATTCAGTACTTC.

The rearrangement links TRBV28 to TRBJ2-7, with D tentatively TRBD2 (6 bases). V lost 5 bases, J lost 7 bases, and 12 bases lay in between. CDR3 size: 12 residues. Germline V CDR1 and CDR2: MDHEN, SYDVKM. The CDR3: CASSLLGREQYV. For the CDR3, the DNA is TGTGCCAGCAGTCTCCTTGGGAGGGAGCAGTACGTC.

This clone was detected only a few times. The rearrangement links TRBV5-1 to TRBJ2-6, with D possibly being TRBD1 (5 bases). Germline V gene data show CDR1 as SGHRS and CDR2 as YFSETQ. There are 16 residues in the CDR3. V was pared by 0 bases and J by 4 bases, with 11 bases between. The CDR3 sequence: CASSLEGVVGANVLTF. Written as DNA, the CDR3 is TGCGCCAGCAGCTTGGAAGGGGTGGTCGGGGCCAACGTCCTGACTTTC.

This chain uses TRBV11-2 with TRBJ2-5, with TRBD1 matching over 8 bases. This CDR3 is 16 amino acids long. The germline V gene has CDR1 SGHAT and CDR2 FQNNGV. The junction had 11 bases not matched to a gene; V was cut back by 5 bases and J by 3 bases. CDR3 sequence: CASSPGGLVRKETQYF. CDR3 nucleotide sequence: TGTGCCAGCAGCCCAGGGGGCCTAGTGAGGAAAGAGACCCAGTACTTC.

The V and J genes are TRBV28 and TRBJ2-5, with D possibly TRBD1 on 5 matching bases. The length of the CDR3 is 13 residues. CDR1 and CDR2 (germline): MDHEN, SYDVKM. Trimming took 2 bases from V and 7 from J, leaving 11 bases between them. CDR3 DNA: TGTGCCAGCAGTTTAGGGGCCGTTGGGACCCAGTACTTC. Its translation: CASSLGAVGTQYF.

The rearrangement links TRBV7-2 to TRBJ1-5; D is possibly TRBD1 (5 bases). Germline-derived CDR1 and CDR2 are SGHTA and FQGNSA. Trimming took 2 bases from V and 4 from J, leaving 15 bases between them. CDR3 size: 16 residues. CDR3 nucleotide sequence: TGTGCCAGCAGCTTACAGCTCCGACAGAGTAATCAGCCCCAGCATTTT. Protein sequence: CASSLQLRQSNQPQHF.

The V call is TRBV27, the J call TRBJ2-7; 7 bases are shared with TRBD1. Trimming cost V 8 bases and J 3 bases; bases outside gene matches: 7. Germline assignment: CDR1 MNHEY and CDR2 SMNVEV (reference sequence). CDR3 length: 13 residues. DNA for the CDR3: TGTGCCAGCGGCACAACAGGGGACTACGAGCAGTACTTC. It encodes CASGTTGDYEQYF.

The chain has TRBV19 and TRBJ2-2; D is possibly TRBD1 (6 bases). The CDR3 loop spans 14 amino acids. Germline V gene sequence: CDR1 LNHDA, CDR2 SQIVND (reference sequence). Deletions cut 5 bases from V and 0 bases from J, with 7 bases between. CDR3 sequence reads: CASSWTANTGELFF. CDR3 sequence (DNA): TGTGCCAGTAGTTGGACAGCGAACACCGGGGAGCTGTTTTTT.

The V and J genes are TRBV27 and TRBJ2-1; TRBD2 is a possible D gene (7 bases). CDR3 length equals 14 residues. CDR1 and CDR2 (germline): MNHEY, SMNVEV (reference sequence). The V gene lost 5 bases and the J gene lost 8 bases, with 16 bases spanning the gap. CDR3: CASSPLAGAYEQFF. The CDR3 nucleotides read TGTGCCAGCAGTCCCCTCGCGGGGGCTTATGAGCAGTTCTTC.

V usage is TRBV19 and J usage is TRBJ1-2, with a tentative D call TRBD1 (5 bases). V lost 5 bases, J lost 6 bases, and 16 bases lay in between. The CDR3 has 14 amino acids. The germline V gene has CDR1 LNHDA and CDR2 SQIVND (reference sequence). CDR3 sequence (DNA): TGTGCCAGTAGTTTTGGGGCCCAACCCGATGGCTACACCTTC. Encoded protein: CASSFGAQPDGYTF.

This clone was counted only a few times. The chain has TRBV5-1 and TRBJ2-1, with TRBD2 identical over 7 bases. The CDR3 has 15 residues. Trimming took 4 bases from V and 3 from J; bases not matched to a gene: 7. Germline V gene sequence: CDR1 SGHRS, CDR2 YFSETQ. Here the CDR3 DNA reads TGCGCCAGCAGCCTAGCGGAGAGTATCTACAATGAGCAGTTCTTC. As protein: CASSLAESIYNEQFF.

The gene calls are TRBV19 and TRBJ1-2; 8 bases agree with TRBD1. The V gene's germline CDR1 is LNHDA and CDR2 SQIVND (reference sequence). Trimming cost V 9 bases and J 4 bases; bases outside gene matches: 10. The length of the CDR3 is 14 residues. CDR3 DNA sequence: TGTGCCAGCACCCTACAGGGGGATGGCTATGGCTACACCTTC. This sequence encodes CASTLQGDGYGYTF.

The rearrangement joins TRBV7-8 to TRBJ2-1; 12 bases line up with TRBD2. CDR1 and CDR2 (germline): SGHVS, FQNEAQ. V shed 7 bases and J 8 bases; nucleotides not matched to a gene: 9. There are 15 residues in the CDR3. The CDR3 bases are TGTGCCAGCATCAAAACTAGCGGGGGGCCATATGAGCAGTTCTTC. Encoded protein: CASIKTSGGPYEQFF.

The chain carries TRBV6-5 and TRBJ1-5; 7 bases are shared with TRBD1. The trim removed 8 bases at V and 3 bases at J, leaving 10 bases unmatched. From germline, CDR1 is MNHEY and CDR2 SVGAGI. The CDR3 extends over 15 amino acids. The CDR3 sequence: CASRTGGGPNQPQHF. CDR3 DNA sequence: TGTGCCAGCCGGACGGGAGGGGGCCCCAATCAGCCCCAGCATTTT.

The chain couples TRBV7-9 to TRBJ1-5, with no clear D. Trimming left V 5 bases short and J 6 bases short, with 8 bases between. This CDR3 region has 12 residues. Germline V gene sequence: CDR1 SEHNR, CDR2 FQNEAQ (reference sequence). This CDR3 reads CASSPPGQPQHF. The CDR3 DNA reads as TGTGCCAGCAGCCCACCAGGTCAGCCCCAGCATTTT.

The rearrangement joins TRBV3-1 (or the pseudogene TRBV3-2) to TRBJ2-3, with D unresolved. Germline CDR1 LGHDT, CDR2 YNNKEL (reference sequence). Trimming removed 1 base from V and 3 bases from J, with 5 bases in between. The CDR3 extends over 13 amino acids. The CDR3 DNA is TGTGCCAGCAGCCAAGTACGGACAGATACGCAGTATTTT. Translated: CASSQVRTDTQYF.

J is TRBJ2-2 and V is TRBV12-3 or TRBV12-4, with unresolved D. The CDR3 contains 13 residues. V was pared by 3 bases and J by 7 bases, with 9 bases between. The DNA for the CDR3 is TGTGCCAGCAGTTTTTATCGGGTCGGGGAGCTGTTTTTT. Its translation: CASSFYRVGELFF.